This T cell receptor (beta chain) was profiled in a study of somatic mutations in cytotoxic T cells in rheumatoid arthritis. Profiled with immunoSEQ multiplex PCR; TCRdb holds only in-frame clones, not every one. Of approximately 11,000 clones listed, about 69% are singletons. By share, this clone ranks as medium-sized (0.01 to 0.1%). The J segment lost 5 bases and the V segment lost 4 bases, leaving 6 bases of the junction unmatched. The CDR3 length is 14 residues. Per germline, CDR1 MGHDK and CDR2 SYGVNS. Input material: CD8+ T cells sorted from blood. This clonotype was sampled from an adult with rheumatoid arthritis. The chain uses TRBV25-1 and TRBJ2-7; the match to TRBD1 covers 9 bases. CDR3 sequence (DNA): TGTGCCAGCAGTGCCGGGACAGGGCTCGACGAGCAGTACTTC. This encodes CASSAGTGLDEQYF.